The 8 T cell receptor beta chains presented below share a single source sample, sequenced in a study of blood T cell repertoires in COVID-19. Profiling relied on immunoSEQ multiplex PCR, and the TCRdb table lists in-frame clones only, not all of them. Seen here are about 60,000 clones, roughly nine tenths observed once, and the top ten hold about a tenth. Sequenced: peripheral blood. These receptor sequences come from a human donor with acute or convalescent COVID-19. The donor label of this sample is uncertain.

The V gene is TRBV28, the J gene TRBJ2-6; D is perhaps TRBD1 (6 bases). There are 17 residues in the CDR3. Germline CDR1 is MDHEN and CDR2 is SYDVKM. Trimming left V 4 bases short and J 0 bases short, with 13 bases between. The CDR3 nucleotides read TGTGCCAGCAGTTCAAGGGGGAGCAACTCTGGGGCCAACGTCCTGACTTTC. Protein: CASSSRGSNSGANVLTF.

The table lists this clone with a few counts. J is TRBJ2-5 and V is TRBV3-1 (or the pseudogene TRBV3-2), with no clear D. CDR1 is LGHDT, CDR2 YNNKEL, per germline (reference sequence). V lost 1 base and J lost 2, with 8 bases in between. The length of the CDR3 is 14 residues. CDR3 amino acids: CASSQVRSQETQYF. In nucleotides, the CDR3 is TGTGCCAGCAGCCAAGTCCGTTCTCAAGAGACCCAGTACTTC.

The rearrangement uses TRBV6-5 and TRBJ2-3; the D gene is possibly TRBD1 (5 bases). This CDR3 region has 13 residues. Germline CDR1 reads MNHEY; CDR2 reads SVGAGI. The germline V and J ends were trimmed by 2 bases and 5 bases, with 8 bases remaining between them. Here the CDR3 DNA reads TGTGCCAGCAGTTACGGCAGGGAAGATACGCAGTATTTT. Its translation is CASSYGREDTQYF.

This chain uses TRBV9 with TRBJ1-1, with D perhaps TRBD1 (6 bases). The germline V gene has CDR1 SGDLS and CDR2 YYNGEE. Trimming removed 3 bases from V and 8 bases from J, with 14 bases in between. The CDR3 loop spans 13 amino acids. The CDR3 region is CASSAHREGEAFF. The CDR3 coding sequence is TGTGCCAGCAGCGCGCACAGGGAGGGAGAAGCTTTCTTT.

The rearrangement joins TRBV9 to TRBJ2-1, with TRBD2 identical over 10 bases. This CDR3 is 15 amino acids long. V was clipped by 1 base and J by 5 bases; unmatched bases: 3. From germline, CDR1 is SGDLS and CDR2 YYNGEE. The CDR3 reads CASSVLAGVNNEQFF. The CDR3 DNA reads TGTGCCAGCAGCGTACTAGCGGGAGTCAACAATGAGCAGTTCTTC. Together with reference TRBV9 and TRBJ2-1, the CDR3 gives the full variable domain: DSGVTQTPKHLITATGQRVTLRCSPRSGDLSVYWYQQSLDQGLQFLIQYYNGEERAKGNILERFSAQQFPDLHSELNLSSLELGDSALYFCASSVLAGVNNEQFFGPGTRLTVL.

This clone appeared once. The V gene is TRBV27, the J gene TRBJ1-2, with D possibly TRBD1 on 5 matching bases. The germline V gene encodes CDR1 MNHEY and CDR2 SMNVEV (reference sequence). The V and J ends lost 6 bases and 8 bases respectively, with 19 bases between them. This CDR3 contains 14 residues. The CDR3 is CASSPLVDTSGYTF. As DNA, the CDR3 is TGTGCCAGCAGCCCGCTGGTGGACACGAGCGGCTACACCTTC.

This rearrangement joins TRBV11-3 to TRBJ2-1, with 15 bases matching TRBD2. Germline V gives CDR1 SGHNT, CDR2 YENEEA. V gave up 4 bases and J gave up 9 bases; unmatched junction bases: 1. This CDR3 has 14 residues. CDR3 DNA sequence: TGTGCCAGCAGCTGGACTAGCGGGGGGGGTGAGCAGTTCTTC. It translates to CASSWTSGGGEQFF.

In this sample, this clone turned up once. This rearrangement joins TRBV25-1 to TRBJ1-1; 8 nucleotides match TRBD1. Germline CDR1 MGHDK, CDR2 SYGVNS. J gave up 3 bases and V 4 bases, and 4 bases lay outside the gene matches. The CDR3 runs 14 residues. The DNA for the CDR3 is TGTGCCAGCAGTGTACCGGGACAGGACACTGAAGCTTTCTTT. Protein sequence: CASSVPGQDTEAFF.